This T cell receptor beta chain was obtained from a study of immune evolution from preneoplasia to lung adenocarcinoma (dated by TCRdb to the early 2020s). Concerning the study at large: The study used immune gene expression, TCR sequencing and multiplex immunofluorescence to profile the immune contexture of lung adenocarcinoma precursors and invasive adenocarcinoma. The overall cohort was made up of around 50 patients with pulmonary nodules who had surgical resection. Whole exome sequencing and methylation data from the same cohort of nodules were integrated with the immune data. POLYSOLVER was used to infer Class I HLA alleles from exome data, and LOHHLA was used to detect allele-specific HLA loss. Resected precursor lesions (AAH, AIS, MIA) and invasive adenocarcinomas were compared with paired morphologically normal lung tissue. Sample size was based on specimen availability rather than a prior power calculation. The study reported that around 100 samples were used for TCR sequencing. A total of about 51 patients contributed TCR sequencing data. Overall results and qualifications from the work: Clonality was highest in normal lung, while later-stage lesions appeared to show lower clonality but higher T cell density and diversity. The findings reflected association rather than direct causation, and larger cohorts with long-term follow-up and longitudinal biopsies were considered necessary. The highest top T cell clone frequencies were observed in normal lung, and a progressive decrease in top T cell clone frequencies appeared to occur from AAH through AIS, MIA and invasive adenocarcinoma. Because all patients came from Japan and China, whether the findings apply to Western populations was uncertain.

TCR beta CDR3 regions were sequenced from DNA using the immunoSEQ hsTCRbeta Kit. As for the authors' bioinformatics: TCR sequencing data were analysed with the ImmunoSEQ Analyzer. T cell clonality was defined as 1 minus Pielou's evenness, calculated on productive rearrangements. To measure T cell diversity, the inverse Simpson index was applied to productive templates. T cell density was defined as TCR beta template counts normalized to usable DNA, with usable DNA estimated by amplification and sequencing of housekeeping genes. Two-sided Kruskal-Wallis tests were used to compare TCR metrics across histologic stages. The immuneACCESS repertoire file appears here via TCRdb, limited to in-frame rearrangements. These files lack a portion of the clones; in checked studies, under half of the deficit traces to unresolved V genes, and the cause of the others is not known. D and trimming come from the DNA, and the V and J calls and clone size come from that table. In all, the sample holds 3,000 or so clones, and about nine tenths of those were seen once. The ten top clones hold 3.4% of the sample.

CDR1 and CDR2 (SGHNT, YYREEE) derive from the germline V gene (reference sequence). Including cysteine and phenylalanine, the CDR3 has 17 amino acids. CDR3 DNA only is kept here, 51 bases in frame from base 1. Relative to germline, V is 1 base shorter and J is 4 bases shorter, with 20 bases between their ends. In the case of this clone: Its antigen is not yet known. No base quality values were provided; no much bigger clone lies one nucleotide off. Within the sample, other DNA sequences also encode this same CDR3.

Between the mid-2010s and the late 2010s, the patients underwent resection in either Japan or China. The histologic diagnosis of each case was independently confirmed on H&E slides by two lung cancer pathologists. FFPE tissue was used for DNA isolation with the AllPrep DNA/RNA FFPE Kit. Specimen: FFPE adjacent normal lung tissue. Recombination connected TRBV5-4 to TRBJ1-2, with a weak D call of TRBD1 (5 bases match). The source is a person aged 70 to 85 with lung adenocarcinoma. The CDR3 amino acid sequence is: CASSLLGLGAGFYGYTF. In nucleotides, the sequence is TGTGCCAGCAGCTTGCTTGGCCTCGGGGCCGGGTTCTATGGCTACACCTTC.